Listed here are 8 T cell receptor beta chains from one sample, sequenced in a study of blood T cell repertoires in COVID-19. Using immunoSEQ multiplex PCR, the repertoire was profiled, and TCRdb retains in-frame clones only, with some absent. This table has tens of thousands of clones, nearly 95% appearing once. The sample consisted of peripheral blood. All receptors come from a human donor in a cohort sampled during active COVID-19.

The chain combines TRBV2 with TRBJ2-3; tentatively, D is TRBD1 (6 bases). Germline V gene lookup returns CDR1 SNHLY and CDR2 FYNNEI. This CDR3 comprises 16 residues. V shed 5 bases and J shed 2 bases, with 17 bases lying between them. CDR3 sequence reads: CASSRTGQQITDTQYF. CDR3 nucleotides: TGTGCCAGCAGTCGAACCGGACAGCAAATCACAGATACGCAGTATTTT.

The chain employs TRBV7-2 and TRBJ1-6; 7 bases map to TRBD1. CDR1 and CDR2 (germline): SGHTA, FQGNSA. The trim removed 1 base at V and 7 bases at J, leaving 1 base unmatched. The CDR3 runs to 14 residues. The CDR3 reads CASSLEGANSPLHF. In nucleotides, the CDR3 is TGTGCCAGCAGCTTAGAGGGGGCGAATTCACCCCTCCACTTT.

V usage is TRBV4-1 and J usage is TRBJ2-6, with unresolved D. The CDR3 consists of 17 residues. The V end was cut by 2 bases, the J end by 1 base, with 12 bases between. Germline lookup yields CDR1 MGHRA and CDR2 YSYEKL. CDR3: CASSQTRIASGANVLTF. In nucleotides, the CDR3 is TGCGCCAGCAGCCAAACGCGAATAGCTTCTGGGGCCAACGTCCTGACTTTC.

The rearrangement joins TRBV7-6 to TRBJ2-1, with TRBD1 matching over 8 bases. V was pared by 2 bases and J by 6 bases, with 9 bases of the junction left unmatched. This CDR3 contains 16 residues. Germline V gene data show CDR1 as SGHVS and CDR2 as FNYEAQ. In nucleotides, the CDR3 is TGTGCCAGCAGCTTAATGGGCCTACAGGGGGTCAATGAGCAGTTCTTC. Translating it yields CASSLMGLQGVNEQFF.

The chain joins TRBV5-1 to TRBJ2-7; possibly TRBD1 for D (7 bases). The V end was cut by 0 bases, the J end by 5 bases, with 12 bases between. The V gene's germline CDR1 is SGHRS and CDR2 YFSETQ. This CDR3 comprises 14 residues. For the CDR3, the DNA is TGCGCCAGCAGCTTGGGGGGCAGGGGGGACGAGCAGTACTTC. Encoded protein: CASSLGGRGDEQYF.

V gene TRBV7-7 combines with J gene TRBJ2-3, with a weak D call TRBD1 (6 bases). This CDR3 has 15 residues. Germline V gene data show CDR1 as SSHAT and CDR2 as FNYEAQ (reference sequence). The V gene lost 0 bases and the J gene lost 4 bases, with 11 bases spanning the gap. CDR3 in amino acids: CASSLAATGADTQYF. CDR3 DNA: TGTGCCAGCAGCTTAGCGGCGACAGGAGCAGATACGCAGTATTTT.

This clone was seen only a few times. The V and J genes are TRBV7-8 and TRBJ2-5, with TRBD2 matching over 10 bases. The CDR3 spans 15 residues. Germline values: CDR1 SGHVS, CDR2 FQNEAQ. J lost 5 bases, V lost 1 base, and 4 bases had no gene match. The CDR3 is CASSLERGGRETQYF. The CDR3 DNA reads TGTGCCAGCAGCTTAGAGCGGGGGGGCCGGGAGACCCAGTACTTC.

The chain employs TRBV6-5 and TRBJ1-1; TRBD1 might be the D (5 bases). The CDR3 has 15 amino acids. Germline values: CDR1 MNHEY, CDR2 SVGAGI. V was cut by 8 bases and J by 1 base, with 17 bases left in between. The CDR3 region is CASGSQTVGNTEAFF. CDR3 DNA: TGTGCCAGCGGATCACAGACAGTTGGGAACACTGAAGCTTTCTTT.